This T cell receptor (beta chain) was sequenced in a study of T cells in Graves' hyperthyroidism and ophthalmopathy. Overall study results and limits: Blood held most thyroid clonotypes expanded above 0.001 frequency. Ophthalmopathy prediction by the model preceded onset by a median about 6 months. Ophthalmopathy stood apart from stable hyperthyroidism in a 13 V-J model.

CDR1 is MGHDK and CDR2 is SYGVNS in the germline V gene. The CDR3 contains 12 residues. Clinical symptoms, serum thyroxine, TRAb, thyroid ultrasound and orbital computed tomography informed diagnoses. What was amplified from RNA transcripts were TCR beta CDR3 regions. A set of HTBI primers served as the primers for a first-round RT-PCR of the TCR CDR3. One entry per CDR3 protein results from TCRdb running MiXCR on the multiplex PCR reads. The data contain roughly 500,000 distinct CDR3 sequences, approximately 49% of them singletons. A word on this clonotype: The antigen is not known. The junction departs from the called germline gene at one end, perhaps through a read error.

The chain joins TRBV25-1 to TRBJ1-1; D is undetermined. Sample: peripheral blood or thyroid tissue (not recorded which). The clonotype originates from an adult woman with Graves' disease, either hyperthyroidism or ophthalmopathy (not recorded which). The CDR3 coding sequence is TGTGCCTGCAGCGTCCGGAACACTGAAGCTTTCTTT. This codes for CACSVRNTEAFF.